Listed here are 27 T cell receptor beta chains from one sample, sequenced in a study of T cell responses to AZD1222 COVID-19 vaccine. The repertoire was sequenced with immunoSEQ multiplex PCR; TCRdb's copy has only in-frame clones and lacks some. The table shows 120,000 or so clones, with approximately 89% occurring only once. Sequencing was performed on peripheral blood, taken on day 0 of AZD1222 vaccination. The receptor source for this set is an adult in good health.

This chain links TRBV3-1 (or the pseudogene TRBV3-2) with TRBJ1-5; D gene unclear. The germline V gene has CDR1 LGHDT and CDR2 YNNKEL (reference sequence). The CDR3 covers 14 residues. The ends were cut back, 2 bases at V and 2 bases at J, with 7 bases in the middle. DNA of the CDR3: TGTGCCAGCAGCCAAAGTTCTGGCAATCAGCCCCAGCATTTT. Translated: CASSQSSGNQPQHF.

The sample holds a few counts of this clone. The chain employs TRBV3-1 (or the pseudogene TRBV3-2) and TRBJ2-2; no clear D gene. V gave up 2 bases and J gave up 5 bases, with 6 bases separating them. Germline V CDR1 and CDR2: LGHDT, YNNKEL (reference sequence). The CDR3 loop spans 13 amino acids. This CDR3 reads CASSQRDTGELFF. Here the CDR3 DNA reads TGTGCCAGCAGCCAAAGGGATACCGGGGAGCTGTTTTTT.

This clone was seen a handful of times. The chain links TRBV30 to TRBJ1-2; no clear D gene. Germline V CDR1 and CDR2: GTSNPN, SVGIG (reference sequence). Trimming pared 8 bases from V and 1 base from J, leaving 11 bases between. This CDR3 has 12 amino acids. The CDR3 bases are TGTGCCGCCCTCGGCCTTAACTATGGCTACACCTTC. Translating gives CAALGLNYGYTF.

The chain couples TRBV9 to TRBJ2-7; 12 bases are a match to TRBD1. The CDR3 extends over 14 amino acids. The V gene end was trimmed by 3 bases and the J gene end by 7 bases; junction bases not matched to a gene: 5. Germline loops: CDR1 SGDLS, CDR2 YYNGEE. CDR3 protein: CASSAGTGGAEQYF. The CDR3 DNA sequence: TGTGCCAGCAGCGCAGGGACAGGGGGCGCTGAGCAGTACTTC. The whole variable domain, remainder taken from reference TRBV9 and TRBJ2-7, is DSGVTQTPKHLITATGQRVTLRCSPRSGDLSVYWYQQSLDQGLQFLIQYYNGEERAKGNILERFSAQQFPDLHSELNLSSLELGDSALYFCASSAGTGGAEQYFGPGTRLTVT.

The genes are TRBV5-4 and TRBJ2-7; 8 positions match TRBD2. The CDR3 sequence is 14 residues long. Per germline, CDR1 SGHNT and CDR2 YYREEE (reference sequence). The J segment lost 3 bases and the V segment lost 4 bases, leaving 6 bases of the junction unmatched. DNA of the CDR3: TGTGCCAGCAGCACCGGGACTAGTGTCTACGAGCAGTACTTC. Translating gives CASSTGTSVYEQYF.

V usage is TRBV28 and J usage is TRBJ2-4; maybe TRBD1 (6 bases). The V gene lost 6 bases and the J gene lost 12 bases, with 12 bases spanning the gap. Germline V gives CDR1 MDHEN, CDR2 SYDVKM. The CDR3 is 11 amino acids. The CDR3 nucleotides are TGTGCCAGCAGGCTTACAGGGACTCAGTACTTC. Its protein is CASRLTGTQYF.

V and J are TRBV5-6 and TRBJ1-2; tentative D call: TRBD1 (6 bases). With 3 bases removed from V and 1 base from J, the gap between germline ends came to 19 bases. The germline gives CDR1 SGHDT, CDR2 YYEEEE. The CDR3 length is 17 residues. The CDR3 loop reads CASSWDVRDTVNYGYTF. As DNA, the CDR3 is TGTGCCAGCAGCTGGGATGTGAGGGACACCGTTAACTATGGCTACACCTTC.

The rearrangement links TRBV5-1 to TRBJ2-5; 13 bases are a match to TRBD2. The junction had 10 bases not matched to a gene; V was cut back by 4 bases and J by 4 bases. Germline V lookup: CDR1 SGHRS, CDR2 YFSETQ. The CDR3 totals 17 residues. The CDR3 DNA reads TGCGCCAGCAGCCCCTCCTTTACTAGCGGGGGGGGAGAGACCCAGTACTTC. Translation gives CASSPSFTSGGGETQYF.

The chain carries TRBV5-4 and TRBJ2-7, with D unresolved. Germline values: CDR1 SGHNT, CDR2 YYREEE (reference sequence). V shed 0 bases and J shed 2 bases, with 0 bases lying between them. There are 11 residues in the CDR3. The CDR3 region has the DNA TGTGCCAGCAGCTTGGCCTACGAGCAGTACTTC. Translated, it gives CASSLAYEQYF.

V usage is TRBV5-1 and J usage is TRBJ2-1; 9 nucleotides match TRBD1. Trimming at V came to 3 bases and at J to 6 bases, leaving 7 bases not matched to a gene. From germline, CDR1 is SGHRS and CDR2 YFSETQ. The CDR3 has 15 amino acids. CDR3 sequence (DNA): TGCGCCAGCAGCTGGGACAGGGTACCCCTCAATGAGCAGTTCTTC. This translates into CASSWDRVPLNEQFF.

The V call is TRBV5-6, the J call TRBJ2-5; a possible D gene is TRBD2 (5 bases). V was shortened by 4 bases and J by 12 bases, with 22 bases between the two germline ends. CDR1 and CDR2 from the germline V gene are SGHDT and YYEEEE. This CDR3 has 14 amino acids. The CDR3 reads CASSPSTNQNPEYF. The CDR3 DNA reads TGTGCCAGCAGCCCCTCGACTAACCAAAACCCGGAGTACTTC. The full variable domain, with the rest looked up from reference TRBV5-6 and TRBJ2-5, is DAGVTQSPTHLIKTRGQQVTLRCSPKSGHDTVSWYQQALGQGPQFIFQYYEEEERQRGNFPDRFSGHQFPNYSSELNVNALLLGDSALYLCASSPSTNQNPEYFGPGTRLLVL.

V usage is TRBV7-8 and J usage is TRBJ2-3, with D hard to call. With 4 bases removed from V and 3 bases from J, the gap between germline ends came to 11 bases. CDR3 length: 14 residues. The germline CDR1 and CDR2 sequences are SGHVS and FQNEAQ. CDR3 loop: CASSSHLATDTQYF. The CDR3 nucleotides read TGTGCCAGCAGCTCCCATTTAGCAACAGATACGCAGTATTTT.

For the CDR3, the DNA is TGTGCCAGCAGCTTGGAAGAAAAACTGTTTTTT. Protein sequence: CASSLEEKLFF. V gene TRBV5-5 combines with J gene TRBJ1-4, with D uncertain. CDR3 length: 11 residues. V was trimmed by 0 bases and J by 8 bases, leaving 2 bases between them. Looked up from germline, CDR1 is SGHKS and CDR2 is YYEKEE (reference sequence). Full variable domain (rest looked up from reference TRBV5-5 and TRBJ1-4): DAGVTQSPTHLIKTRGQQVTLRCSPISGHKSVSWYQQVLGQGPQFIFQYYEKEERGRGNFPDRFSARQFPNYSSELNVNALLLGDSALYLCASSLEEKLFFGSGTQLSVL.

The chain recombines TRBV13 with TRBJ2-7, with 14 bases aligning to TRBD2. The J segment lost 6 bases and the V segment lost 6 bases, leaving 4 bases of the junction unmatched. The CDR3 is made up of 14 amino acids. CDR1 is PRHDT and CDR2 is FYEKMQ in the germline V gene (reference sequence). DNA for the CDR3: TGTGCCAGCAGATCGGGACTAGCGGGAGTCGAGCAGTACTTC. Its translation: CASRSGLAGVEQYF.

V usage is TRBV19 and J usage is TRBJ1-2, with 11 bases that match TRBD1. After removal of 9 bases from V and 1 base from J, the junction contained 10 bases not matched to a gene. CDR3 length: 16 residues. Germline CDR1 LNHDA, CDR2 SQIVND (reference sequence). The CDR3 coding sequence is TGTGCCAGCTGCCGGACAGGGGGCGCCCGTAACTATGGCTACACCTTC. It encodes CASCRTGGARNYGYTF.

The chain recombines TRBV7-9 with TRBJ2-2, with 8 bases fitting TRBD2. J lost 4 bases, V lost 1 base, and 5 bases had no gene match. Germline CDR1 is SEHNR and CDR2 is FQNEAQ (reference sequence). The CDR3 sequence is 16 residues long. CDR3 coding DNA: TGTGCCAGCAGCTTAGTGAGCGCGGGGGGCACCGGGGAGCTGTTTTTT. It yields the protein CASSLVSAGGTGELFF.

This sequence joins TRBV29-1 and TRBJ1-1; D possibly corresponds to TRBD1 (5 bases). Germline V gives CDR1 SQVTM, CDR2 ANQGSEA. This CDR3 is built from 12 residues. V was cut by 4 bases and J by 10 bases, with 16 bases left in between. The CDR3 DNA follows: TGCAGCGTTGCGAGCGGGGGTTCCGGAGCTTTCTTT. Its protein is CSVASGGSGAFF.

V usage is TRBV2 and J usage is TRBJ1-6; the D is unclear. Germline values: CDR1 SNHLY, CDR2 FYNNEI. The CDR3 contains 14 residues. Trimming pared 9 bases from V and 5 bases from J, leaving 14 bases between. CDR3 sequence: CARSRSKNNSPLHF. CDR3 nucleotides: TGTGCCAGAAGCAGGAGCAAAAATAATTCACCCCTCCACTTT.

V usage is TRBV24-1 and J usage is TRBJ2-7; perhaps TRBD1 as D (6 bases). The CDR3 runs 12 residues. Germline V gene lookup returns CDR1 KGHDR and CDR2 SFDVKD. The ends were cut back, 6 bases at V and 2 bases at J, with 7 bases in the middle. For the CDR3, the DNA is TGTGCCACCAGTACAGGGACCTACGAGCAGTACTTC. Translated: CATSTGTYEQYF.

The chain has TRBV27 and TRBJ2-2; 12 bases are shared with TRBD1. The germline gives CDR1 MNHEY, CDR2 SMNVEV (reference sequence). J gave up 3 bases and V 7 bases, and 15 bases lay outside the gene matches. The CDR3 covers 19 residues. CDR3 DNA sequence: TGTGCCAGCACCCCTGCCGGGACAGGGGGCGCATGGGACACCGGGGAGCTGTTTTTT. Protein: CASTPAGTGGAWDTGELFF.

Of note for this clone: This sample also contains other DNA sequences that code for the same CDR3. The chain has TRBV2 and TRBJ1-5, with TRBD1 identical over 7 bases. CDR1 is SNHLY and CDR2 is FYNNEI in the germline V gene. The CDR3 is 14 amino acids. The V gene end was trimmed by 4 bases and the J gene end by 2 bases; junction bases not matched to a gene: 2. The CDR3, as DNA: TGTGCCAGCAGTGGGACAGGAGGCAATCAGCCCCAGCATTTT. Translating it yields CASSGTGGNQPQHF.

V and J are TRBV7-6 and TRBJ2-3; D unclear. Germline CDR1 SGHVS, CDR2 FNYEAQ. Trimming shortened V by 5 bases and J by 2 bases, and 11 bases separated the two germline ends. The CDR3 loop spans 14 amino acids. The CDR3 reads CASSHAWATDTQYF. The CDR3 nucleotides read TGTGCCAGCAGCCACGCGTGGGCCACAGATACGCAGTATTTT.

The chain employs TRBV28 and TRBJ1-6; D ambiguous. CDR1 MDHEN and CDR2 SYDVKM come from the germline V gene. The CDR3 totals 18 residues. V lost 2 bases, J lost 7 bases, and 21 bases lay in between. The CDR3 coding sequence is TGTGCCAGCAGTTTACCCCCCGACCGCACCCGGATAAATTCACCCCTCCACTTT. This encodes CASSLPPDRTRINSPLHF.

The genes are TRBV2 and TRBJ1-1; TRBD1 might be the D (6 bases). This CDR3 comprises 15 residues. Trimming removed 5 bases from V and 0 bases from J, with 13 bases in between. Germline values: CDR1 SNHLY, CDR2 FYNNEI. CDR3 DNA: TGTGCCAGCAGTCCACAAGGACAGTTGAACACTGAAGCTTTCTTT. It specifies CASSPQGQLNTEAFF.

The chain joins TRBV3-1 (or the pseudogene TRBV3-2) to TRBJ2-1, with 9 bases that match TRBD1. From germline, CDR1 is LGHDT and CDR2 YNNKEL (reference sequence). CDR3 size: 15 residues. Trimming removed 4 bases from V and 2 bases from J; junction bases left unmatched: 3. CDR3 amino acids: CASSRGQGPYNEQFF. In DNA, the CDR3 is TGTGCCAGCAGCCGTGGACAGGGGCCCTACAATGAGCAGTTCTTC.

The chain links TRBV5-1 to TRBJ1-6; 8 bases match TRBD1. Looked up from germline, CDR1 is SGHRS and CDR2 is YFSETQ. V was clipped by 5 bases and J by 7 bases; unmatched bases: 11. The CDR3 has 16 amino acids. The CDR3 coding sequence is TGCGCCAGCAGTCCTAGACAGGGGCGGCAAAATTCACCCCTCCACTTT. Its protein product is CASSPRQGRQNSPLHF.

In this sample, this clone turned up a few times. The chain recombines TRBV19 with TRBJ1-1; D possibly corresponds to TRBD1 (5 bases). Germline assignment: CDR1 LNHDA and CDR2 SQIVND (reference sequence). Trimming shortened V by 3 bases and J by 1 base, and 9 bases separated the two germline ends. The CDR3 extends over 14 amino acids. CDR3 in DNA: TGTGCCAGTAGTATCGGGACGGAGAACACTGAAGCTTTCTTT. Its protein is CASSIGTENTEAFF.